Below, 21 T cell receptor beta chains from the same sample are listed, as sequenced in a study of blood T cell repertoires in COVID-19. Measured with immunoSEQ multiplex PCR; TCRdb has only the in-frame clones, and not every one. The sample records some 49,000 clones, more than 90% being singletons. Sequencing input: peripheral blood. The receptors stem from a man aged 70-80 years with active COVID-19.

The rearrangement uses TRBV3-1 (or the pseudogene TRBV3-2) and TRBJ2-1; TRBD2 matches at 13 bases. J lost 15 bases, V lost 1 base, and 9 bases had no gene match. The germline V gene encodes CDR1 LGHDT and CDR2 YNNKEL (reference sequence). The CDR3 totals 15 residues. The CDR3 DNA reads TGTGCCAGCAGCCAAGGACTAGCGGGAGGTCCCCCGTTGTTCTTC. This encodes CASSQGLAGGPPLFF.

The V and J genes are TRBV28 and TRBJ1-2; TRBD1 aligns across 8 bases. This CDR3 comprises 18 residues. V shed 7 bases, J shed 0 bases, and the junction held 16 bases outside the gene matches. Germline CDR1 is MDHEN and CDR2 is SYDVKM. DNA for the CDR3: TGTGCCAGCACTCCCGCCGGGTTCCAGGGGGCGCCTAACTATGGCTACACCTTC. Translated, it gives CASTPAGFQGAPNYGYTF.

The gene calls are TRBV5-6 and TRBJ2-5; D is ambiguous. This CDR3 spans 13 amino acids. In germline, CDR1 is SGHDT, CDR2 YYEEEE. V lost 4 bases and J 0 bases, leaving 7 bases between the germline ends. CDR3 amino acids: CASSPPDQETQYF. CDR3 bases: TGTGCCAGCAGCCCGCCAGACCAAGAGACCCAGTACTTC.

The chain carries TRBV7-9 and TRBJ1-1, with D possibly TRBD1 on 6 matching bases. There are 13 residues in the CDR3. V was trimmed by 5 bases and J by 4 bases, leaving 11 bases between them. CDR1 and CDR2 (germline): SEHNR, FQNEAQ (reference sequence). CDR3: CASSLGASTEAFF. CDR3 in DNA: TGTGCCAGCAGCCTGGGGGCGAGCACTGAAGCTTTCTTT.

The V call is TRBV19, the J call TRBJ2-1; 7 bases are a match to TRBD2. CDR3 length: 14 amino acids. V was clipped by 8 bases and J by 8 bases; unmatched bases: 12. Per germline, CDR1 LNHDA and CDR2 SQIVND (reference sequence). The CDR3 loop reads CASGGTSEDYEQFF. The CDR3 region has the DNA TGTGCCAGTGGGGGAACTAGCGAGGACTATGAGCAGTTCTTC.

This clone appeared a single time. Other DNA variants within this sample encode the same CDR3. The J gene is TRBJ2-1, the V gene TRBV6-4; D gene ambiguous. Between the trimmed V and J ends, which lost 3 bases and 0 bases, there was a span of 9 bases. The CDR3 runs 15 residues. In germline, CDR1 is MRHNA, CDR2 SNTAGT. The CDR3 reads CASSDTDSSYNEQFF. CDR3 DNA sequence: TGTGCCAGCAGTGATACAGATAGCTCCTACAATGAGCAGTTCTTC.

The chain carries TRBV4-2 and TRBJ2-3; D is perhaps TRBD2 (7 bases). The germline V gene has CDR1 LGHNA and CDR2 YNFKEQ. The CDR3 spans 17 residues. The ends were cut back, 0 bases at V and 9 bases at J, with 22 bases in the middle. CDR3 in amino acids: CASSQEWRGPPVSTQYF. Written as DNA, the CDR3 is TGTGCCAGCAGCCAAGAGTGGCGGGGGCCCCCCGTGTCGACGCAGTATTTT.

The chain combines TRBV6-5 with TRBJ2-7, with D possibly being TRBD1 (5 bases). The CDR3 is made up of 16 amino acids. V shed 0 bases and J shed 1 base, with 13 bases lying between them. The germline V gene encodes CDR1 MNHEY and CDR2 SVGAGI. The CDR3 DNA sequence: TGTGCCAGCAGTTACTCGATAGGTGGGGCTTCCTACGAGCAGTACTTC. It is translated as CASSYSIGGASYEQYF.

In its sample, this clone was seen once. The V gene is TRBV7-8, the J gene TRBJ2-3, with a tentative D call TRBD1 (5 bases). Germline V CDR1 and CDR2: SGHVS, FQNEAQ. V was clipped by 5 bases and J by 2 bases, with 11 bases between them. The CDR3 is 14 amino acids. The CDR3: CASSPRQFTDTQYF. The CDR3 bases are TGTGCCAGCAGCCCAAGACAGTTCACAGATACGCAGTATTTT.

The rearrangement uses TRBV27 and TRBJ2-1; 7 positions agree with TRBD1. The junction had 11 bases not matched to a gene; V was cut back by 5 bases and J by 1 base. This CDR3 spans 17 amino acids. Germline CDR1 is MNHEY and CDR2 is SMNVEV (reference sequence). CDR3 sequence reads: CASSPSLQGQSYNEQFF. In DNA form, the CDR3 reads TGTGCCAGCAGTCCTTCCCTACAGGGGCAGTCCTACAATGAGCAGTTCTTC.

This chain connects TRBV6-2 or TRBV6-3 to TRBJ2-7; D perhaps matches TRBD1 (5 bases). V was trimmed by 3 bases and J by 4 bases, leaving 22 bases between them. This CDR3 contains 17 residues. CDR1 MNHEY and CDR2 SVGEGT come from the germline V gene. CDR3 DNA sequence: TGTGCCAGCAGTTATTCGATACAGGCGCCGTCCCGTTACGAGCAGTACTTC. Translating it yields CASSYSIQAPSRYEQYF.

The chain employs TRBV7-4 and TRBJ1-2, with 10 bases aligning to TRBD1. Germline values: CDR1 SGHVT, CDR2 SQSDAQ. This CDR3 region has 18 residues. The ends lost 6 bases at V and 5 bases at J; junction bases unmatched: 18. CDR3 coding DNA: TGTGCCAGCAGTCCCAGTGGGACAGGGGACATTCTCGTTTATGGCTACACCTTC. This translates into CASSPSGTGDILVYGYTF.

This sequence joins TRBV2 and TRBJ2-5; tentative D call: TRBD1 (6 bases). V was shortened by 4 bases and J by 9 bases, with 18 bases between the two germline ends. CDR3 size: 14 residues. CDR1 and CDR2 from the germline V gene are SNHLY and FYNNEI. The CDR3 sequence: CASSAEQGRVAQYF. CDR3 in DNA: TGTGCCAGCAGTGCGGAACAGGGCCGGGTGGCCCAGTACTTC.

The chain has TRBV9 and TRBJ2-2; no reliable D call. In germline, CDR1 is SGDLS, CDR2 YYNGEE. The CDR3 consists of 15 residues. V dropped 2 bases and J dropped 2 bases, with 10 bases sitting between them. As DNA, the CDR3 is TGTGCCAGCAGCGTTAACCCACTCAACACCGGGGAGCTGTTTTTT. Translated, it gives CASSVNPLNTGELFF.

The chain has TRBV9 and TRBJ2-1, with 9 nucleotides matching TRBD2. V shed 4 bases, J shed 6 bases, and the junction held 14 bases outside the gene matches. The CDR3 consists of 17 residues. Germline V gene sequence: CDR1 SGDLS, CDR2 YYNGEE. The CDR3 loop is CASSTGNSGRSGNEQFF. CDR3 coding DNA: TGTGCCAGCAGCACCGGGAATAGCGGGAGATCAGGCAATGAGCAGTTCTTC.

This clone was seen once. V and J are TRBV30 and TRBJ1-2, with D perhaps matching TRBD1 (5 bases). CDR1 and CDR2 (germline): GTSNPN, SVGIG (reference sequence). Trimming shortened V by 0 bases and J by 4 bases, and 12 bases separated the two germline ends. CDR3 size: 14 residues. CDR3 protein: CAWSVGGAGYGYTF. Here the CDR3 DNA reads TGTGCCTGGAGTGTAGGTGGGGCAGGCTATGGCTACACCTTC.

This sequence joins TRBV7-6 and TRBJ1-1, with a weak D call TRBD1 (6 bases). Germline loops: CDR1 SGHVS, CDR2 FNYEAQ. Trimming left V 8 bases short and J 1 base short, with 17 bases between. This CDR3 region has 15 residues. The CDR3 region is CASQGLGQTNTEAFF. The CDR3 DNA sequence: TGTGCCAGCCAGGGGCTCGGGCAGACGAACACTGAAGCTTTCTTT.

J is TRBJ2-3 and V is TRBV24-1; 11 bases are a match to TRBD1. This CDR3 has 13 amino acids. V trimming: 4 bases; J trimming: 10 bases; junction bases outside the gene matches: 3. Germline-derived CDR1 and CDR2 are KGHDR and SFDVKD. The chain's CDR3 is CATSDAGQGAQYF. Written as DNA, the CDR3 is TGTGCCACCAGTGACGCGGGACAGGGGGCGCAGTATTTT.

This clone was recorded once. The chain has TRBV28 and TRBJ1-6; D gene unclear. The germline CDR1 and CDR2 sequences are MDHEN and SYDVKM. The ends were cut back, 3 bases at V and 7 bases at J, with 7 bases in the middle. This CDR3 comprises 13 residues. The CDR3 protein is CASSFTLNSPLHF. CDR3 DNA: TGTGCCAGCAGTTTTACACTAAATTCACCCCTCCACTTT.

The V and J genes are TRBV7-9 and TRBJ1-1; 10 nucleotides align to TRBD1. J gave up 1 base and V 6 bases, and 11 bases lay outside the gene matches. The CDR3 consists of 17 residues. Germline CDR1 and CDR2: SEHNR and FQNEAQ (reference sequence). The CDR3 nucleotides read TGTGCCAGCAGTTACCGGGACAGGGGTGTGAGGAACACTGAAGCTTTCTTT. This translates into CASSYRDRGVRNTEAFF.

The V and J genes are TRBV7-9 and TRBJ1-1; a weak D match, TRBD1 (6 bases). The CDR3 runs 15 residues. Trimming removed 1 base at V and 5 bases at J, with 14 bases between. Germline V gene lookup returns CDR1 SEHNR and CDR2 FQNEAQ (reference sequence). The CDR3 DNA is TGTGCCAGCAGCTTAGTAGGGGGAAAGGGAACTGAAGCTTTCTTT. It is translated as CASSLVGGKGTEAFF.